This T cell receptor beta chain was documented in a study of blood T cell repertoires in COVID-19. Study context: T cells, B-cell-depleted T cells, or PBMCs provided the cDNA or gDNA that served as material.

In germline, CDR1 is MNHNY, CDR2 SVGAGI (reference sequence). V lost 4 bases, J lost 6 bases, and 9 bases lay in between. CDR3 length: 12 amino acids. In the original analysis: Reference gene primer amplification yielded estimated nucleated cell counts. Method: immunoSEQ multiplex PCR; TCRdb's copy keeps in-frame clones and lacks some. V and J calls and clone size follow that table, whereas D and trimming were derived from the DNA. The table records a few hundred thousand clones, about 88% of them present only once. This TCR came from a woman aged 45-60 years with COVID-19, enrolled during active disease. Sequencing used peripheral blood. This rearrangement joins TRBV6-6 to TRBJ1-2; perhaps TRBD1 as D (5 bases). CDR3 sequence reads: CASSSGGDGYTF. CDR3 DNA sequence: TGTGCCAGCAGTTCTGGGGGGGATGGCTACACCTTC.